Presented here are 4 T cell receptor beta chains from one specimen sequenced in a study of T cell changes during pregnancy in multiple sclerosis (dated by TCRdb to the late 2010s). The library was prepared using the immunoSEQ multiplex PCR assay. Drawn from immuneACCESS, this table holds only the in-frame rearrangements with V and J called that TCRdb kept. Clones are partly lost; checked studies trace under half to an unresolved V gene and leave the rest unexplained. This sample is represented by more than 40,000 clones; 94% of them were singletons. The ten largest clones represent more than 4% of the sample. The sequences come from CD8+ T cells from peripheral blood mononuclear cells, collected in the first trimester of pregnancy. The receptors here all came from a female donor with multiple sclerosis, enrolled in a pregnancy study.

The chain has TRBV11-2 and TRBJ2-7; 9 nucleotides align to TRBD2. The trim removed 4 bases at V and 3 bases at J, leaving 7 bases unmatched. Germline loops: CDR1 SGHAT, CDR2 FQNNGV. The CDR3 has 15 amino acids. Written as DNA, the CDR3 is TGTGCCAGCAGCTACGGGACTAGCACCTTCTACGAGCAGTACTTC. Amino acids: CASSYGTSTFYEQYF.

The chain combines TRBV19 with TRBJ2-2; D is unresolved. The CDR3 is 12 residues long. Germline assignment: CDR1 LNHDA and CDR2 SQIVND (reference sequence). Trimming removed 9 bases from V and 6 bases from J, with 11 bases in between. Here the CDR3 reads CASLDHPGELFF. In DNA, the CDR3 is TGTGCCAGCCTAGACCACCCCGGGGAGCTGTTTTTT.

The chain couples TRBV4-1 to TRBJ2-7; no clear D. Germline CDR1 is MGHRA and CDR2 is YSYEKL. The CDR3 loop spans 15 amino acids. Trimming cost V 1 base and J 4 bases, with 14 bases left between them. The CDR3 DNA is TGCGCCAGCAGCCAAGGGGCAGCCAGCAGTTACGAGCAGTACTTC. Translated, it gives CASSQGAASSYEQYF.

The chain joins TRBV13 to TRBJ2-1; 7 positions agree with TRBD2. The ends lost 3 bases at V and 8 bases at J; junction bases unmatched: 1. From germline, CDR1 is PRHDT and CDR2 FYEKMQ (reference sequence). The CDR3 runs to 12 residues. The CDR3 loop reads CASSLGGDEQFF. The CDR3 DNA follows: TGTGCCAGCAGCTTGGGGGGGGATGAGCAGTTCTTC.